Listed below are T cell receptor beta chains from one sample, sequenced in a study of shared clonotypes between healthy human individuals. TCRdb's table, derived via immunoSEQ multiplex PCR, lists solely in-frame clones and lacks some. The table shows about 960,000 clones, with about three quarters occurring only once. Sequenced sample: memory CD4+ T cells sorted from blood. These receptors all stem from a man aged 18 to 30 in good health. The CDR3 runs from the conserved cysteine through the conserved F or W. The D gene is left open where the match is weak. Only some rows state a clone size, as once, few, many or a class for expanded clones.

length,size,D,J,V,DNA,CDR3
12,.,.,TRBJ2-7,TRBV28,TGTGCCAGCAGTTCCACAGGGCGCGAGCAGTACTTC,CASSSTGREQYF
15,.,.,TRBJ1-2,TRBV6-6,TGTGCCAGCCTCGGAACGGGCCAGACCTACTATGGCTACACCTTC,CASLGTGQTYYGYTF
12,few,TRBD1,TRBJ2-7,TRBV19,TGTGCCAGTAGTAGGGACAGGGGCGAGCAGTACTTC,CASSRDRGEQYF
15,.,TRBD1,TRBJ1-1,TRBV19,TGTGCCAGTAGTAGAGACAGGGGGCCGGACACTGAAGCTTTCTTT,CASSRDRGPDTEAFF
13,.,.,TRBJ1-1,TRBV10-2,TGCGCCAGCAGTGAGACTTGGCGTACTGAAGCTTTCTTT,CASSETWRTEAFF
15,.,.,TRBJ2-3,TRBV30,TGTGCCTGGAGTTATCAAGCTACTAGCACAGATACGCAGTATTTT,CAWSYQATSTDTQYF
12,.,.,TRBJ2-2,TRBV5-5,TGTGCCAGCAGCCTGGACTTCACTGAGCTGTTTTTT,CASSLDFTELFF
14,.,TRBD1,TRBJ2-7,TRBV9,TGTGCCAGCAGCGCATTTATAGGGGGCAGCGAGCAGTACTTC,CASSAFIGGSEQYF
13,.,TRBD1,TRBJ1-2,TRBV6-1,TGTGCCAGCGTAGGGACAGGGGGCCGTGGCTACACCTTC,CASVGTGGRGYTF
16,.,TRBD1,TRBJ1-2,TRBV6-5,TGTGCCAGCAGTTATCTCGCAGGGGGCGCAGACTATGGCTACACCTTC,CASSYLAGGADYGYTF
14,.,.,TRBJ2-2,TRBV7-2,TGTGCCAGCAGCCCTGGTCGAAGGCCCGGGGAGCTGTTTTTT,CASSPGRRPGELFF
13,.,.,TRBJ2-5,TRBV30,TGTGCCTGGAGTGGGGCAGGGGATGGGACCCAGTACTTC,CAWSGAGDGTQYF
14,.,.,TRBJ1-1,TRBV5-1,TGCGCCAGCAGCTTGGCCAGGGTTGGAACTGAAGCTTTCTTT,CASSLARVGTEAFF
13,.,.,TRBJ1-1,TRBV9,TGTGCCAGCGGCCCTCACCTGGCTGGTGAAGCTTTCTTT,CASGPHLAGEAFF
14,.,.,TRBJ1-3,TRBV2,TGTGCCAGCAGCCGTCAGCGCTCCGGAAACACCATATATTTT,CASSRQRSGNTIYF
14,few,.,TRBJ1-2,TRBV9,TGTGCCAGCAGCGTAGATGCAGGGGTCTATGGCTACACCTTC,CASSVDAGVYGYTF
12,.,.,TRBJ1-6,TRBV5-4,TGTGCCAGCAGCCTGAATGGATCCCCCCTCCACTTT,CASSLNGSPLHF
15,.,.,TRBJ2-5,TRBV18,TGTGCCAGCTCACCAATACACGGATCTCAAGAGACCCAGTACTTC,CASSPIHGSQETQYF
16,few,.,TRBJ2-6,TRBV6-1,TGTGCCAGCAGTGACCCCCTGAGGAACGGGGCCAACGTCCTGACTTTC,CASSDPLRNGANVLTF
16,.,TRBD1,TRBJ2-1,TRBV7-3,TGTGCCAGCAGCCTGTTTAGGGCAGGGGGCGAGGATGAGCAGTTCTTC,CASSLFRAGGEDEQFF
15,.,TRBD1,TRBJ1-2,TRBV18,TGTGCCAGCTCACAGACAGGGTTGAATAACTATGGCTACACCTTC,CASSQTGLNNYGYTF
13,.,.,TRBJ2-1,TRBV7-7,TGTGCTAGCAGCTCCCAACTAGCACAGGAGCAGTTCTTC,CASSSQLAQEQFF
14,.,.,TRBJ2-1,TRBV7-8,TGTGCCAGCAGCTTCGGGAGTCCACCCAATGAGCAGTTCTTC,CASSFGSPPNEQFF
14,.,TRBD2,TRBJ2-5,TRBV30,TGTGCCTGGAGTGTGTCAGGGCGGGGGGAGACCCAGTACTTC,CAWSVSGRGETQYF
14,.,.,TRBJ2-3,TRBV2,TGTGCCAGCAGTGATTGGGGCGAAGGGGATACGCAGTATTTT,CASSDWGEGDTQYF
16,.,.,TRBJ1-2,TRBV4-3,TGCGCCAGCAGCCAAGGGGACTACCCATGGGGCTATGGCTACACCTTC,CASSQGDYPWGYGYTF
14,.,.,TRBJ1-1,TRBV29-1,TGCAGCGTCGCCCCAGGGACAACGAACACTGAAGCTTTCTTT,CSVAPGTTNTEAFF
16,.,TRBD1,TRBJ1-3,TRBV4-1,TGCGCCAGCAGCCAAGAGTCGAGGGGGCGAGGAAACACCATATATTTT,CASSQESRGRGNTIYF
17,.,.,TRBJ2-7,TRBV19,TGTGCCAGTAGTCTAGATCACGGGGGACGGTCCAGGAACGAGCAGTACTTC,CASSLDHGGRSRNEQYF
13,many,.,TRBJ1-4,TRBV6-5,TGTGCCAGCAGGGGACATACTAATGAAAAACTGTTTTTT,CASRGHTNEKLFF
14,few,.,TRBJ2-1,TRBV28,TGTGCCAGCAGTTTACAGGGCGCCTACAATGAGCAGTTCTTC,CASSLQGAYNEQFF
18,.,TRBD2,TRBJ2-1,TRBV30,TGTGCCTGGAGGTCTGGACTAGCGGGAGTTGGCTCCTACAATGAGCAGTTCTTC,CAWRSGLAGVGSYNEQFF
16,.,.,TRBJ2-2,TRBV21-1,TGTGCCAGCAGCAAACCCCACGGAAAGGACACCGGGGAGCTGTTTTTT,CASSKPHGKDTGELFF
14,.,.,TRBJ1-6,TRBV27,TGTGCCAGCAGTTTTGCCGGGATCAATTCACCCCTCCACTTT,CASSFAGINSPLHF
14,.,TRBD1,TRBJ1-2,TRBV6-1,TGTGCCAGCAGTGAAGCGCGGACAGGGGGTGGCTACACCTTC,CASSEARTGGGYTF
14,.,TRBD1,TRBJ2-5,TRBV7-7,TGTGCTAGCAGCTCGGGACAGGTCCAAGAGACCCAGTACTTC,CASSSGQVQETQYF
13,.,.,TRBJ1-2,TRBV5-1,TGCGCCAGCAGCTACGACAGTAACTATGGCTACACCTTC,CASSYDSNYGYTF
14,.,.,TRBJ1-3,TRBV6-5,TGTGCCAGCACGACGGGAGACTCTGGAAACACCATATATTTT,CASTTGDSGNTIYF
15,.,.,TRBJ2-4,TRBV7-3,TGTGCCAGCAGCCTAACACAGGGTTCCAAAAACATTCAGTACTTC,CASSLTQGSKNIQYF
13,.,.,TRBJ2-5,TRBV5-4,TGTGCCAGCAGACACCAGGCGTCGGAGACCCAGTACTTC,CASRHQASETQYF
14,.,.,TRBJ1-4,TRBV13,TGTGCCAGCAGCTTAGGAGGGAAAAGGGAAAAACTGTTTTTT,CASSLGGKREKLFF
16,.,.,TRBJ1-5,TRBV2,TGTGCCAGCAGTCCTTTGACCAGGAATAGCAATCAGCCCCAGCATTTT,CASSPLTRNSNQPQHF
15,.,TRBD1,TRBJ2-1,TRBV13,TGTGCCAGCAGCACGACAGGGGGCGTCCTCAATGAGCAGTTCTTC,CASSTTGGVLNEQFF
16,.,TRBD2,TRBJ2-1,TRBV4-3,TGCGCCAGCAGCCCAAACGGGAGGGGCCCTTACAATGAGCAGTTCTTC,CASSPNGRGPYNEQFF
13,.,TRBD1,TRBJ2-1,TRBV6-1,TGTGCCAGCCGTCAGACAGGGTTCCATGAGCAGTTCTTC,CASRQTGFHEQFF